This T cell receptor (beta chain) came from a study of T cell responses to AZD1222 COVID-19 vaccine. General observations from the study: Spike was spanned by vaccine-associated CD4 TCRs, with dominance at 160-218 and 743-854. White British ancestry dominated among donors, who included more females, and clonal diversity was possibly underestimated. Spike-specific TCRs gained breadth and depth after people received two AZD1222 doses.

Deletions cut 6 bases from V and 8 bases from J, with 16 bases between. This CDR3 has 14 residues. Per the germline V gene, CDR1 is SNHLY and CDR2 is FYNNEI. Profiled with immunoSEQ multiplex PCR; TCRdb holds only in-frame clones, not every one. The data hold about 180,000 clones, with about 93% observed a single time. As for this clone: Its antigen is not known.

This specimen consisted of peripheral blood, obtained 28 days after the second dose of the MenACWY control vaccine. The source of this sequence is an adult who received the MenACWY meningococcal vaccine as a control. The chain employs TRBV2 and TRBJ1-4; D call uncertain. The CDR3 sequence is CASRSIRRPEKLFF. The CDR3 coding sequence is TGTGCCAGCAGGAGCATCAGACGTCCGGAAAAACTGTTTTTT.